This T cell receptor (beta chain) was identified during a study of blood T cells in healthy people across ages. This clonotype has just a few counts. Primed by a sample-barcoded 5' primer and a J-beta primer mix, a second PCR proceeded for roughly 7 to 12 cycles. Using its own MiXCR run on the 5' RACE reads, TCRdb lists one record per CDR3 protein. In the table there are fewer than 650,000 distinct CDR3 sequences, about 29% of which are singletons. CDR3 length equals 13 residues. Looked up from germline, CDR1 is DFQATT and CDR2 is SNEGSKA (reference sequence). The data were also submitted as part of a second study, on T cells of mothers and their children.

The V gene is TRBV20-1, the J gene TRBJ2-5, with 11 positions matching TRBD2. The DNA end is a closer match to TRBJ2-1, so the J assignment may be wrong. The sequencing input was blood. This TCR was sampled from a boy between 2 and 10 years old in good health. CDR3 sequence (DNA): TGCAGTGCTATCGGGACTAGCGGTAATGAGCAGTTCTTC. Translating it yields CSAIGTSGNEQFF.